This is a list of T cell receptor beta chains from one sample in a study of T cell repertoires and HLA-DP antigens. This table comes from immunoSEQ multiplex PCR, and its TCRdb copy is limited to in-frame clones, with some not included. The table includes about 73,000 clones, around 80% detected once. Their antigens remain unidentified. Sequenced sample: CD4+ T cells from PBMCs. These receptor sequences come from a man aged 55-75 years in good health and CMV-seronegative. The CDR3 runs from the conserved cysteine through the conserved F or W. A D gene is named only where the DNA matches it firmly. Clone sizes are given selectively: once, few, many, or a class where the clone is expanded.

j_gene: TRBJ2-7; v_gene: TRBV28; d_gene: TRBD2; abundance: NA; CDR3nt: TGTGCCAGCAGTGCATACACTAGCGGCTACGAGCAGTACTTC; CDR3aa: CASSAYTSGYEQYF
j_gene: TRBJ2-5; v_gene: TRBV7-9; d_gene: TRBD1; abundance: NA; CDR3nt: TGTGCCAGCAGTTTAACCGGGACAGGGACGGAGACCCAGTACTTC; CDR3aa: CASSLTGTGTETQYF
j_gene: TRBJ1-3; v_gene: TRBV5-1; d_gene: NA; abundance: NA; CDR3nt: TGCGCCAGCAGCTTGGGCAGCCTCCAAACTGGAAACACCATATATTTT; CDR3aa: CASSLGSLQTGNTIYF
j_gene: TRBJ1-5; v_gene: TRBV2; d_gene: NA; abundance: NA; CDR3nt: TGTGCCAGCAGTGGGGCGAGGCCCTGGGTTCAGCCCCAGCATTTT; CDR3aa: CASSGARPWVQPQHF
j_gene: TRBJ1-2; v_gene: TRBV9; d_gene: NA; abundance: NA; CDR3nt: TGTGCCAGCAGCCCCCTCTCCTCTTATGGCTACACCTTC; CDR3aa: CASSPLSSYGYTF
j_gene: TRBJ1-6; v_gene: TRBV28; d_gene: NA; abundance: NA; CDR3nt: TGTGCCAGCACCGGGGGCTCCTATAATTCACCCCTCCACTTT; CDR3aa: CASTGGSYNSPLHF
j_gene: TRBJ1-4; v_gene: TRBV28; d_gene: NA; abundance: NA; CDR3nt: TGTGCCACCCGGACGGGGGTTCGGACTAATGAAAAACTGTTTTTT; CDR3aa: CATRTGVRTNEKLFF
j_gene: TRBJ2-5; v_gene: TRBV5-6; d_gene: TRBD1; abundance: NA; CDR3nt: TGTGCCAGCAGCCGGGAGATGGGACAGGGAGGGGAGACCCAGTACTTC; CDR3aa: CASSREMGQGGETQYF
j_gene: TRBJ2-2; v_gene: TRBV19; d_gene: NA; abundance: NA; CDR3nt: TGTGCCACGTCCCGTGGGGGGGAGCTGTTTTTT; CDR3aa: CATSRGGELFF
j_gene: TRBJ2-2; v_gene: TRBV11-3; d_gene: NA; abundance: NA; CDR3nt: TGTGCCAGCAGCTTCGCAGGGAGCACCGGGGAGCTGTTTTTT; CDR3aa: CASSFAGSTGELFF
j_gene: TRBJ1-5; v_gene: TRBV30; d_gene: TRBD1; abundance: few; CDR3nt: TGTGCCACAGGACAGGAGACAAGCAATCAGCCCCAGCATTTT; CDR3aa: CATGQETSNQPQHF
j_gene: TRBJ1-1; v_gene: TRBV6-1; d_gene: NA; abundance: NA; CDR3nt: TGTGCCAGCAGTGGAGTGGGACAGAACACTGAAGCTTTCTTT; CDR3aa: CASSGVGQNTEAFF
j_gene: TRBJ2-5; v_gene: TRBV7-9; d_gene: NA; abundance: once; CDR3nt: TGTGCCAGCAGCCGCGAAGGTCCGGAGACCCAGTACTTC; CDR3aa: CASSREGPETQYF
j_gene: TRBJ1-5; v_gene: TRBV6-6; d_gene: NA; abundance: NA; CDR3nt: TGTGCCAGCAGTTTTGACAAAAATCAGCCCCAGCATTTT; CDR3aa: CASSFDKNQPQHF
j_gene: TRBJ2-6; v_gene: TRBV6-5; d_gene: NA; abundance: few; CDR3nt: TGTGCCAGCAGTAAACGGGCCTCTGGGGCCAACGTCCTGACTTTC; CDR3aa: CASSKRASGANVLTF
j_gene: TRBJ1-5; v_gene: TRBV19; d_gene: TRBD1; abundance: NA; CDR3nt: TGTGCCAGTAGTTCCTCCGGGACAGGAGGATGGCAGCCCCAGCATTTT; CDR3aa: CASSSSGTGGWQPQHF
j_gene: TRBJ1-5; v_gene: TRBV19; d_gene: NA; abundance: NA; CDR3nt: TGTGCCAGTAGTATTCACAGGGACGGCAATCAGCCCCAGCATTTT; CDR3aa: CASSIHRDGNQPQHF
j_gene: TRBJ2-3; v_gene: TRBV10-3; d_gene: TRBD2; abundance: NA; CDR3nt: TGTGCCATCAGTGAGTCAGGACTAGCGGGGGCGCGAAATACGCAGTATTTT; CDR3aa: CAISESGLAGARNTQYF
j_gene: TRBJ1-2; v_gene: TRBV7-8; d_gene: TRBD1; abundance: NA; CDR3nt: TGTGCCAGCAGCTTGCAGGGGGCCATCTATGGCTACACCTTC; CDR3aa: CASSLQGAIYGYTF
j_gene: TRBJ1-2; v_gene: TRBV5-6; d_gene: NA; abundance: NA; CDR3nt: TGTGCCAGCAGCTTGGTTCGGACGGAGAATGGCTACACCTTC; CDR3aa: CASSLVRTENGYTF
j_gene: TRBJ2-1; v_gene: TRBV7-2; d_gene: NA; abundance: NA; CDR3nt: TGTGCCAGCAGCTTAATTGTTGGCGGAAGGGGTACCTACAATGAGCAGTTCTTC; CDR3aa: CASSLIVGGRGTYNEQFF
j_gene: TRBJ2-2; v_gene: TRBV10-1; d_gene: NA; abundance: few; CDR3nt: TGCGCCAGCGGTTCCACCGGGGAGCTGTTTTTT; CDR3aa: CASGSTGELFF
j_gene: TRBJ2-7; v_gene: TRBV4-3; d_gene: NA; abundance: NA; CDR3nt: TGCGCCAGCAGCCAAGATAGGGACTCGAGCGACGAGCAGTACTTC; CDR3aa: CASSQDRDSSDEQYF
j_gene: TRBJ2-1; v_gene: TRBV5-4; d_gene: NA; abundance: NA; CDR3nt: TGTGCCAGCAGCTTGTTAGGGAATGAGCAGTTCTTC; CDR3aa: CASSLLGNEQFF
j_gene: TRBJ2-5; v_gene: TRBV7-9; d_gene: NA; abundance: NA; CDR3nt: TGTGCCAGCAGCTTAACTACGGGGGCAAAAGAGACCCAGTACTTC; CDR3aa: CASSLTTGAKETQYF
j_gene: TRBJ2-3; v_gene: TRBV5-1; d_gene: NA; abundance: NA; CDR3nt: TGCGCCAGCAGCTTGGCGCCGGGAATTGACGATACGCAGTATTTT; CDR3aa: CASSLAPGIDDTQYF
j_gene: TRBJ2-3; v_gene: TRBV30; d_gene: TRBD2; abundance: NA; CDR3nt: TGTGCCTGGAGAGACTACCGGACTAGCGCCAGCACAGATACGCAGTATTTT; CDR3aa: CAWRDYRTSASTDTQYF
j_gene: TRBJ2-1; v_gene: TRBV14; d_gene: TRBD2; abundance: NA; CDR3nt: TGTGCCAGCAGCCAAGATAAAGGGACTAGCGGGAGGGATGAGCAGTTCTTC; CDR3aa: CASSQDKGTSGRDEQFF
j_gene: TRBJ1-1; v_gene: TRBV7-8; d_gene: NA; abundance: NA; CDR3nt: TGTGCCAGCGGTCTAGGGAGGAACACTGAAGCTTTCTTT; CDR3aa: CASGLGRNTEAFF
j_gene: TRBJ1-1; v_gene: TRBV27; d_gene: TRBD1; abundance: NA; CDR3nt: TGTGCCAGCAGAGGGACAGGGGGAACTGAAGCTTTCTTT; CDR3aa: CASRGTGGTEAFF
j_gene: TRBJ2-4; v_gene: TRBV4-2; d_gene: NA; abundance: NA; CDR3nt: TGTGCCAGCAGCCTGTCTTTGACAGGCCCCCAAAACATTCAGTACTTC; CDR3aa: CASSLSLTGPQNIQYF
j_gene: TRBJ1-6; v_gene: TRBV7-9; d_gene: NA; abundance: NA; CDR3nt: TGTGCCAGCAGCTTAGGCCGGGCGGTTGAGTCACCCCTCCACTTT; CDR3aa: CASSLGRAVESPLHF
j_gene: TRBJ2-7; v_gene: TRBV4-3; d_gene: TRBD2; abundance: NA; CDR3nt: TGCGCCAGCAGCCAAGATGCGGCTAGCGGGGGGGACGAGCAGTACTTC; CDR3aa: CASSQDAASGGDEQYF
j_gene: TRBJ1-1; v_gene: TRBV7-8; d_gene: NA; abundance: NA; CDR3nt: TGTGCCAGCAGCTTAACAGTGGGGAACACTGAAGCTTTCTTT; CDR3aa: CASSLTVGNTEAFF
j_gene: TRBJ2-1; v_gene: TRBV7-9; d_gene: NA; abundance: NA; CDR3nt: TGTGCCAGCAGCTTAGATCAGGGTAACCAGTTCTTC; CDR3aa: CASSLDQGNQFF
j_gene: TRBJ2-3; v_gene: TRBV18; d_gene: NA; abundance: NA; CDR3nt: TGTGCCAGCTCACCAGATCTCGCAGATACGCAGTATTTT; CDR3aa: CASSPDLADTQYF
j_gene: TRBJ1-1; v_gene: TRBV5-4; d_gene: NA; abundance: NA; CDR3nt: TGTGCCAGCAGCTGGGGGGGCCCTGACACTGAAGCTTTCTTT; CDR3aa: CASSWGGPDTEAFF
j_gene: TRBJ1-1; v_gene: TRBV6-1; d_gene: TRBD1; abundance: NA; CDR3nt: TGTGCCAGCGGAGGGACAGGGTCGAACACTGAAGCTTTCTTT; CDR3aa: CASGGTGSNTEAFF
j_gene: TRBJ1-5; v_gene: TRBV9; d_gene: NA; abundance: NA; CDR3nt: TGTGCCAGCAGCGTAGGCGGGGGCGGCCAGCCCCAGCATTTT; CDR3aa: CASSVGGGGQPQHF
j_gene: TRBJ2-1; v_gene: TRBV6-6; d_gene: NA; abundance: NA; CDR3nt: TGTGCCAGCAGTTACTCGGACAGTTCCTACAATGAGCAGTTCTTC; CDR3aa: CASSYSDSSYNEQFF
j_gene: TRBJ2-3; v_gene: TRBV5-1; d_gene: NA; abundance: NA; CDR3nt: TGCGCCAGCAGCTTACAGGACACTAGCACAGATACGCAGTATTTT; CDR3aa: CASSLQDTSTDTQYF
j_gene: TRBJ1-1; v_gene: TRBV9; d_gene: NA; abundance: NA; CDR3nt: TGTGCCAGCAGCGTTGATCTGGGGACTGAAGCTTTCTTT; CDR3aa: CASSVDLGTEAFF
j_gene: TRBJ1-2; v_gene: TRBV19; d_gene: NA; abundance: NA; CDR3nt: TGTGCCAGTAGGGAGGACAGTACCTATGGCTACACCTTC; CDR3aa: CASREDSTYGYTF
j_gene: TRBJ1-1; v_gene: TRBV5-1; d_gene: TRBD1; abundance: NA; CDR3nt: TGCGCCAGCAGCTGGGGACAGCGGCCCGCTGAAGCTTTCTTT; CDR3aa: CASSWGQRPAEAFF
j_gene: TRBJ2-1; v_gene: TRBV4-3; d_gene: TRBD2; abundance: NA; CDR3nt: TGCGCCAGCAGCCAAGACAACGGCGGGGGAGGTGAGCAGTTCTTC; CDR3aa: CASSQDNGGGGEQFF
j_gene: TRBJ2-1; v_gene: TRBV12-5; d_gene: TRBD2; abundance: NA; CDR3nt: TGTGCTAGTGGTTTGATCGTAGCGGGGGGGCTAAATGAGCAGTTCTTC; CDR3aa: CASGLIVAGGLNEQFF
j_gene: TRBJ2-7; v_gene: TRBV7-7; d_gene: NA; abundance: NA; CDR3nt: TGTGCCAGCAGCTTGGCACAGGACCACGAGCAGTACTTC; CDR3aa: CASSLAQDHEQYF
j_gene: TRBJ2-2; v_gene: TRBV14; d_gene: NA; abundance: NA; CDR3nt: TGTGCCAGCAGCCAAGAACGGGCAGGGATCGGGGAGCTGTTTTTT; CDR3aa: CASSQERAGIGELFF
j_gene: TRBJ2-1; v_gene: TRBV10-1; d_gene: NA; abundance: NA; CDR3nt: TGCGCCAGCAGTGACAGGGGCTCTCGAGATGAGCAGTTCTTC; CDR3aa: CASSDRGSRDEQFF
j_gene: TRBJ1-1; v_gene: TRBV20-1; d_gene: NA; abundance: NA; CDR3nt: TGCAGTGCTAGAGTTCTATATGAAGCTTTCTTT; CDR3aa: CSARVLYEAFF
j_gene: TRBJ2-1; v_gene: TRBV7-8; d_gene: NA; abundance: NA; CDR3nt: TGTGCCAGCAGCGCGGCCAGCTCCTACAATGAGCAGTTCTTC; CDR3aa: CASSAASSYNEQFF
j_gene: TRBJ2-2; v_gene: TRBV4-3; d_gene: NA; abundance: NA; CDR3nt: TGCGCCAGCAGCCAGAGACAGGCCCCCCACACCGGGGAGCTGTTTTTT; CDR3aa: CASSQRQAPHTGELFF